The next 24 T cell receptor beta chains were all read from a single sample in a study of shared clonotypes between healthy human individuals. Clones were sequenced by immunoSEQ multiplex PCR, and TCRdb holds only the in-frame ones, with some missing. The sample has about 1.1 million clones, 77% seen once. Material: memory CD4+ T cells from PBMCs. The subset denotes: CD45RA-negative fraction. The receptors derive from a man between 18 and 35 years old in good health. Some clones in this sample may be carry-over from other donors' samples.

The chain has TRBV10-3 and TRBJ2-3; TRBD2 might be the D (5 bases). This CDR3 contains 15 residues. Germline-derived CDR1 and CDR2 are ENHRY and SYGVKD. V lost 5 bases and J 1 base, leaving 13 bases between the germline ends. The CDR3 DNA is TGTGCCATCAGTCTCGGACTTTACGGCACAGATACGCAGTATTTT. Translation gives CAISLGLYGTDTQYF.

This clone was seen ten or more times. The chain joins TRBV13 to TRBJ2-2; D uncertain. V was shortened by 5 bases and J by 6 bases, with 10 bases between the two germline ends. The CDR3 spans 13 residues. Looked up from germline, CDR1 is PRHDT and CDR2 is FYEKMQ (reference sequence). Written as DNA, the CDR3 is TGTGCCAGCAGCGTTAGAGTCCCCGGGGAGCTGTTTTTT. Its protein product is CASSVRVPGELFF.

This clone was picked up a small number of times. The chain combines TRBV2 with TRBJ1-1; D gene ambiguous. The V gene's germline CDR1 is SNHLY and CDR2 FYNNEI. CDR3 size: 12 residues. Trimming left V 10 bases short and J 0 bases short, with 9 bases between. The CDR3 sequence is CATYGMNTEAFF. CDR3 DNA sequence: TGTGCCACCTATGGGATGAACACTGAAGCTTTCTTT.

This chain joins TRBV4-1 and TRBJ2-7; 8 bases line up with TRBD2. In germline, CDR1 is MGHRA, CDR2 YSYEKL. The CDR3 extends over 15 amino acids. V dropped 3 bases and J dropped 3; count of bases not matched to a gene: 7. CDR3 sequence (DNA): TGCGCCAGCAGCCAGGAAACGGGAGGGTACTACGAGCAGTACTTC. This sequence encodes CASSQETGGYYEQYF.

The chain has TRBV28 and TRBJ2-7, with TRBD1 matching 8 bases. This CDR3 spans 13 amino acids. CDR1 and CDR2 (germline): MDHEN, SYDVKM. Trimming cost V 7 bases and J 2 bases; bases outside gene matches: 4. CDR3: CASMAGGPYEQYF. The CDR3, as DNA: TGTGCCAGCATGGCAGGGGGCCCCTACGAGCAGTACTTC.

The chain joins TRBV18 to TRBJ2-4; perhaps D is TRBD1 or TRBD2 (6 bases each). This CDR3 comprises 15 residues. V lost 3 bases and J 7 bases, leaving 16 bases between the germline ends. The germline gives CDR1 KGHSH, CDR2 LQKENI. CDR3 residues: CASSPPGADQNIQYF. The DNA of the CDR3 is TGTGCCAGCTCACCCCCGGGGGCTGATCAGAACATTCAGTACTTC.

The chain joins TRBV5-1 to TRBJ1-4; a weak D match, TRBD1 (5 bases). Trimming removed 2 bases at V and 8 bases at J, with 10 bases between. Per germline, CDR1 SGHRS and CDR2 YFSETQ. The CDR3 runs 13 residues. This chain's CDR3 is CASSFGGGEKLFF. DNA of the CDR3: TGCGCCAGCAGCTTCGGGGGAGGCGAAAAACTGTTTTTT.

This chain links TRBV2 with TRBJ2-7; the D is unclear. This CDR3 region has 14 residues. CDR1 is SNHLY and CDR2 is FYNNEI in the germline V gene. V lost 6 bases, J lost 3 bases, and 15 bases lay in between. The CDR3, as DNA: TGTGCCAGCAGCCTGACCCGTTTGGACTACGAGCAGTACTTC. It is translated as CASSLTRLDYEQYF.

A remark on this clone: This sample also contains other DNA sequences that code for the same CDR3. This chain uses TRBV7-8 with TRBJ2-7; D perhaps matches TRBD2 (6 bases). Germline V gene sequence: CDR1 SGHVS, CDR2 FQNEAQ. The CDR3 is 12 amino acids. Deletions cut 0 bases from V and 6 bases from J, with 6 bases between. The CDR3 region has the DNA TGTGCCAGCAGCTTAGCGCGGGGCGAGCAGTACTTC. This translates into CASSLARGEQYF.

This chain connects TRBV7-2 to TRBJ2-1; the match to TRBD2 covers 9 bases. V dropped 1 base and J dropped 9; count of bases not matched to a gene: 7. The CDR3 loop spans 15 amino acids. Per the germline V gene, CDR1 is SGHTA and CDR2 is FQGNSA. This chain's CDR3 is CASSLDPGLAFEQFF. As DNA, the CDR3 is TGTGCCAGCAGCTTAGATCCAGGACTAGCGTTTGAGCAGTTCTTC.

This sequence joins TRBV28 and TRBJ1-5; D unresolved. Germline V gives CDR1 MDHEN, CDR2 SYDVKM. The CDR3 has 12 amino acids. Between the trimmed V and J ends, which lost 3 bases and 7 bases, there was a span of 7 bases. The CDR3, as DNA: TGTGCCAGCAGTTTTAGGCAGCAGCCCCAGCATTTT. Protein product: CASSFRQQPQHF.

The chain couples TRBV7-2 to TRBJ2-5, with TRBD2 identical over 11 bases. Trimming at V came to 2 bases and at J to 7 bases, leaving 12 bases not matched to a gene. CDR1 is SGHTA, CDR2 FQGNSA, per germline. The CDR3 is made up of 17 amino acids. This chain's CDR3 is CASSLLAGGPKVGTQYF. The CDR3 bases are TGTGCCAGCAGCTTACTAGCGGGAGGCCCCAAGGTGGGGACCCAGTACTTC.

As concerns this clone: Other DNA sequences within the sample encode an identical CDR3. The chain couples TRBV11-2 to TRBJ2-5; 7 positions match TRBD2. V gave up 4 bases and J gave up 5 bases; unmatched junction bases: 10. The CDR3 covers 15 residues. CDR1 and CDR2 (germline): SGHAT, FQNNGV. CDR3 DNA sequence: TGTGCCAGCAGCTCCCCAGAGGGAGCGGGGGAGACCCAGTACTTC. Residues: CASSSPEGAGETQYF.

This clone was observed a single time. Other DNA sequences in the sample encode the same CDR3. The chain has TRBV28 and TRBJ1-2; no clear D gene. The germline gives CDR1 MDHEN, CDR2 SYDVKM. The CDR3 covers 13 residues. V lost 6 bases, J lost 2 bases, and 10 bases lay in between. The CDR3 nucleotides read TGTGCCAGCAGCCGTGGAGGGAACTATGGCTACACCTTC. Translation gives CASSRGGNYGYTF.

The CDR3 bases are TGTGCCAGCATAACAAGCCGCCATCAGCCCCAGCATTTT. Residues: CASITSRHQPQHF. The chain is built from TRBV28 and TRBJ1-5; unclear D gene. The CDR3 contains 13 residues. The germline V gene encodes CDR1 MDHEN and CDR2 SYDVKM. The ends were cut back, 7 bases at V and 5 bases at J, with 12 bases in the middle.

The J gene is TRBJ2-1, the V gene TRBV7-9, with 8 nucleotides matching TRBD2. V gave up 6 bases and J gave up 5 bases; unmatched junction bases: 9. Per germline, CDR1 SEHNR and CDR2 FQNEAQ (reference sequence). This CDR3 spans 15 amino acids. The CDR3 loop reads CASSPERGGNNEQFF. The CDR3 coding sequence is TGTGCCAGCAGTCCAGAACGGGGGGGCAACAATGAGCAGTTCTTC.

The chain recombines TRBV2 with TRBJ2-7, with no clear D. Germline lookup yields CDR1 SNHLY and CDR2 FYNNEI. Trimming took off 2 bases at V and 4 bases at J, with 15 bases between the two ends. The CDR3 totals 15 residues. The CDR3 protein is CASSENPATTYEQYF. The CDR3 coding sequence is TGTGCCAGCAGTGAAAACCCTGCCACTACTTACGAGCAGTACTTC. The full variable domain, its missing parts supplied by reference TRBV2 and TRBJ2-7, is EPEVTQTPSHQVTQMGQEVILRCVPISNHLYFYWYRQILGQKVEFLVSFYNNEISEKSEIFDDQFSVERPDGSNFTLKIRSTKLEDSAMYFCASSENPATTYEQYFGPGTRLTVT.

The chain has TRBV5-5 and TRBJ1-1; no clear D gene. The germline V gene has CDR1 SGHKS and CDR2 YYEKEE (reference sequence). The V gene lost 1 base and the J gene lost 10 bases, with 14 bases spanning the gap. This CDR3 is 13 amino acids long. As DNA, the CDR3 is TGTGCCAGCAGCTTGAGTATTACTACCGGAGCTTTCTTT. Residues: CASSLSITTGAFF.

The V call is TRBV27, the J call TRBJ2-7; D gene ambiguous. With 6 bases removed from V and 7 bases from J, the gap between germline ends came to 13 bases. The CDR3 has 12 amino acids. Germline V gene lookup returns CDR1 MNHEY and CDR2 SMNVEV (reference sequence). The CDR3 DNA reads as TGTGCCAGCAGGCGGACCTTCGAGGAGCAGTACTTC. It yields the protein CASRRTFEEQYF.

The chain carries TRBV6-1 and TRBJ1-4; TRBD1 matches 8 bases. This CDR3 has 15 amino acids. Germline trimming cut 7 bases from V and 4 bases from J; bases unmatched to any gene: 8. The V gene's germline CDR1 is MNHNS and CDR2 SASEGT. In DNA form, the CDR3 reads TGTGCCAGCACCCCCCAGGGGGCGTTTAATGAAAAACTGTTTTTT. Protein product: CASTPQGAFNEKLFF.

Concerning this clone: The sample holds other DNA sequences that translate to the same CDR3. This chain connects TRBV18 to TRBJ2-1, with D perhaps TRBD1 (6 bases). Trimming cost V 0 bases and J 9 bases, with 6 bases left between them. Germline V gene data show CDR1 as KGHSH and CDR2 as LQKENI. The CDR3 has 12 amino acids. The CDR3 sequence: CASSPPGGEQFF. In DNA, the CDR3 is TGTGCCAGCTCACCACCAGGGGGTGAGCAGTTCTTC. The full variable domain, in which reference TRBV18 and TRBJ2-1 provide the parts outside the CDR3, is NAGVMQNPRHLVRRRGQEARLRCSPMKGHSHVYWYRQLPEEGLKFMVYLQKENIIDESGMPKERFSAEFPKEGPSILRIQQVVRGDSAAYFCASSPPGGEQFFGPGTRLTVL.

The chain is built from TRBV19 and TRBJ2-6; D may be TRBD1 or TRBD2 (7 bases each). Germline CDR1 LNHDA, CDR2 SQIVND (reference sequence). Trimming left V 5 bases short and J 0 bases short, with 14 bases between. CDR3 length: 17 residues. Here the CDR3 DNA reads TGTGCCAGTAGTCCCCGGGGGGACAGCTCTGGGGCCAACGTCCTGACTTTC. This sequence encodes CASSPRGDSSGANVLTF.

This sequence joins TRBV11-2 and TRBJ2-1; D not resolved. The CDR3 is 11 amino acids. The germline V and J ends were trimmed by 4 bases and 15 bases, with 13 bases remaining between them. The germline gives CDR1 SGHAT, CDR2 FQNNGV. The CDR3 spells CASSSTPSPFF. CDR3 coding DNA: TGTGCCAGCAGCTCCACCCCTTCTCCGTTCTTC.

The V and J genes are TRBV18 and TRBJ2-3; a possible D gene is TRBD1 (5 bases). V lost 5 bases and J 4 bases, leaving 22 bases between the germline ends. Germline CDR1 and CDR2: KGHSH and LQKENI. This CDR3 comprises 17 residues. The DNA of the CDR3 is TGTGCCAGCTCAATCTCTCCTGACAGTTATCTTTCAGATACGCAGTATTTT. Translated: CASSISPDSYLSDTQYF. Full variable domain (remainder filled in from reference TRBV18 and TRBJ2-3): NAGVMQNPRHLVRRRGQEARLRCSPMKGHSHVYWYRQLPEEGLKFMVYLQKENIIDESGMPKERFSAEFPKEGPSILRIQQVVRGDSAAYFCASSISPDSYLSDTQYFGPGTRLTVL.